The T cell receptor (beta chain) under discussion was sequenced for a study of T cell responses to AZD1222 COVID-19 vaccine. Findings and limits, study-wide: All repertoire sampling was performed exclusively after the peak T cell response. It should be noted that donors were predominantly white British and more often female, and clonal diversity was possibly underestimated.

TCRdb's copy holds only in-frame clones and misses some; the assay was immunoSEQ multiplex PCR. Of around 70,000 clones in the sample, roughly 88% are singletons; the top ten hold 2% to 2.5%. The CDR3 runs 13 residues. V gave up 2 bases and J gave up 6 bases, with 9 bases separating them. Germline-derived CDR1 and CDR2 are SGHRS and YFSETQ. Comment on this clone: Its target is not known.

The gene calls are TRBV5-1 and TRBJ2-1; D is ambiguous. The sequencing used peripheral blood, collected on day 0 of AZD1222 vaccination. This receptor was obtained from an adult in good health. CDR3 sequence: CASSLIPVNEQFF. The CDR3 nucleotides are TGCGCCAGCAGCTTAATTCCCGTCAATGAGCAGTTCTTC.